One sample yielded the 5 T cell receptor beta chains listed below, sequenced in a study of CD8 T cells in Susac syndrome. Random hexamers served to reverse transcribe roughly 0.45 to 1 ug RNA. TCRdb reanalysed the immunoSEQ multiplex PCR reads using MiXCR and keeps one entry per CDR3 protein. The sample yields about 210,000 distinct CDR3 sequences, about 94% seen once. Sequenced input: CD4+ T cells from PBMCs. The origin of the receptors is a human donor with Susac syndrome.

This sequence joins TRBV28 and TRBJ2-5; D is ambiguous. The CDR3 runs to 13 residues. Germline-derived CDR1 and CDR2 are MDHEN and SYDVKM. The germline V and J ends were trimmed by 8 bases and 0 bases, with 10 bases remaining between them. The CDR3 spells CASLRADQETQYF. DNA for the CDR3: TGTGCCAGCCTCCGGGCCGACCAAGAGACCCAGTACTTC.

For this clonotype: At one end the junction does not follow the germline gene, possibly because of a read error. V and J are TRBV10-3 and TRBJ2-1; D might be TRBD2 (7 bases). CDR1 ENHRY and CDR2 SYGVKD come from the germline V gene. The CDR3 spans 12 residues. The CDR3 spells CAIREGGDEQFF. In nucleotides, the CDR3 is TGTGCCATCCGTGAGGGGGGGGATGAGCAGTTCTTC.

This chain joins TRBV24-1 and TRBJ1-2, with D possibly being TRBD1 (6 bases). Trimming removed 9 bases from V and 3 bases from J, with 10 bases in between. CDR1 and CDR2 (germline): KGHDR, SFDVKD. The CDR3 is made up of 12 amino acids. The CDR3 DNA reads TGTGCCACCTCGACAGGTGACTATGGCTACACCTTC. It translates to CATSTGDYGYTF.

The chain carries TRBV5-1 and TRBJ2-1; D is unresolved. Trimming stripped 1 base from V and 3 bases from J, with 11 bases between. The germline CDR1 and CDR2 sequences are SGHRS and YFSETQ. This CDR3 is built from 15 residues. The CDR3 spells CASSLYQSSYNEQFF. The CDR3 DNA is TGCGCCAGCAGCTTGTATCAATCGAGCTACAATGAGCAGTTCTTC.

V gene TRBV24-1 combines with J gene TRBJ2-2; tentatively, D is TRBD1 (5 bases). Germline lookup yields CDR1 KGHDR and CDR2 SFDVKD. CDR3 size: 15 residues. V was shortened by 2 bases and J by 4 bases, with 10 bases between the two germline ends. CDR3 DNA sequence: TGTGCCACCAGTGATTGGACACTAAGCACCGGGGAGCTGTTTTTT. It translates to CATSDWTLSTGELFF.